This TCR beta chain was sequenced in a study of cytomegalovirus exposure and HLA in healthy donors. In the PCR, 60 Vbeta and 13 Jbeta primers were used. Sequenced by immunoSEQ multiplex PCR; TCRdb stores in-frame clones only, minus some. The sample shows more than 65,000 clones, 76% of them seen only once. The V gene's germline CDR1 is SEHNR and CDR2 FQNEAQ (reference sequence). The CDR3 runs to 14 residues. Trimming left V 1 base short and J 6 bases short, with 9 bases between. This clonotype was sampled from a middle-aged man in good health and CMV-seronegative. Sequenced sample: PBMCs. The gene calls are TRBV7-9 and TRBJ1-4; D call uncertain. CDR3 DNA: TGTGCCAGCAGCTTAGTATGGCATCATGAAAAACTGTTTTTT. It is translated as CASSLVWHHEKLFF.